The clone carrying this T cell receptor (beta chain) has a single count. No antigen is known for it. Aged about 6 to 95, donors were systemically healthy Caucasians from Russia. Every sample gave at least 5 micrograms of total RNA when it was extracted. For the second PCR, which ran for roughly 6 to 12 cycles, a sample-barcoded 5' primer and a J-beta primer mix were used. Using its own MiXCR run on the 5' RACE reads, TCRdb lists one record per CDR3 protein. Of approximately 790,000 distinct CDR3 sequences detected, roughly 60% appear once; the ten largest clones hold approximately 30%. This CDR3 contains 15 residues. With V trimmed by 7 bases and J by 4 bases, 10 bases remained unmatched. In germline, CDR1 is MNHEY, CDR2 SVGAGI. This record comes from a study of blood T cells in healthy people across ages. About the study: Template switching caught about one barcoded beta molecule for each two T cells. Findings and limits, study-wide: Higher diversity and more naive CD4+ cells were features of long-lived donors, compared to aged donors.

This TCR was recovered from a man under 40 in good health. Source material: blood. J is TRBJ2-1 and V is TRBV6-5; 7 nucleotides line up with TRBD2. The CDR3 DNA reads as TGTGCCAGCACCCAACAGCGGGGCGGATACAATGAGCAGTTCTTC. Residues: CASTQQRGGYNEQFF.